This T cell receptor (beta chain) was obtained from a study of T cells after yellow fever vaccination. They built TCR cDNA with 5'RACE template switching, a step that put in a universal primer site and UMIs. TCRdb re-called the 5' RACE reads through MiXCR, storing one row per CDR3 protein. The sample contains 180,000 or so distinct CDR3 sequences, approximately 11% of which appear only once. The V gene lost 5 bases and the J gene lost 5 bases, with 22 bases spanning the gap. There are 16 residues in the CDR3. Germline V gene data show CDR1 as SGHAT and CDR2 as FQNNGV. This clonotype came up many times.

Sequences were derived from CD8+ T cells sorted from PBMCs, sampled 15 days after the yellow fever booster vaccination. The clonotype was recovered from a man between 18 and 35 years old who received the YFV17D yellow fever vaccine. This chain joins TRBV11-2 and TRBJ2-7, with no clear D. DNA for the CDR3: TGTGCCAGCAGCCCCCCCGAGGATCCTCGCTGGGACGAGCAGTACGTC. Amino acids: CASSPPEDPRWDEQYV.